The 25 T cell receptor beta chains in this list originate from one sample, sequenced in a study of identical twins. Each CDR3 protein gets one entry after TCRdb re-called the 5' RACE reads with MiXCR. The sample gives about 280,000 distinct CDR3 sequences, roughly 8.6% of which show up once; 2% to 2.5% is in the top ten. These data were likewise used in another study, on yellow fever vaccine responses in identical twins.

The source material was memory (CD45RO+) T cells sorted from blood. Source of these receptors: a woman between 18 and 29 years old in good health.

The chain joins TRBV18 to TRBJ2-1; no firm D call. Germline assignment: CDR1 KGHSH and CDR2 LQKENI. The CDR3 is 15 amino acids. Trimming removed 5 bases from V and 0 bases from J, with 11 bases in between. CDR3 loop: CASSSDLSSYNEQFF. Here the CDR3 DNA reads TGTGCCAGCTCATCCGACCTGAGCTCCTACAATGAGCAGTTCTTC.

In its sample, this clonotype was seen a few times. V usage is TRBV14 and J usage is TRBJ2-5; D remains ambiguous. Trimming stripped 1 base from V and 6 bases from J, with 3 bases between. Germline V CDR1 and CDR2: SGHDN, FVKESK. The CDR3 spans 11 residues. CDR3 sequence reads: CASSQVQTQYF. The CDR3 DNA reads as TGTGCCAGCAGCCAAGTTCAGACCCAGTACTTC. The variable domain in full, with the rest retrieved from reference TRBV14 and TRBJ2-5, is EAGVTQFPSHSVIEKGQTVTLRCDPISGHDNLYWYRRVMGKEIKFLLHFVKESKQDESGMPNNRFLAERTGGTYSTLKVQPAELEDSGVYFCASSQVQTQYFGPGTRLLVL.

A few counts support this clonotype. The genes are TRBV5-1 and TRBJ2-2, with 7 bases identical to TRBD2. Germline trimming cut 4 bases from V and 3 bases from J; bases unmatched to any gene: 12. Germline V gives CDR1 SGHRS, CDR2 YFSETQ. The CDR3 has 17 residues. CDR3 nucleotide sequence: TGCGCCAGCAGCCCGCCGGGGGGTGGGATCCACACCGGGGAGCTGTTTTTT. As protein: CASSPPGGGIHTGELFF.

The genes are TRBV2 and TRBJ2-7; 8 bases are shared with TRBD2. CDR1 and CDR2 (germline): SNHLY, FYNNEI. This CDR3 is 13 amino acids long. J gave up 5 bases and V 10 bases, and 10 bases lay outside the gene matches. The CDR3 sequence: CATMGGGRNEQYF. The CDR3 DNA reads TGTGCCACTATGGGCGGCGGGAGGAACGAGCAGTACTTC.

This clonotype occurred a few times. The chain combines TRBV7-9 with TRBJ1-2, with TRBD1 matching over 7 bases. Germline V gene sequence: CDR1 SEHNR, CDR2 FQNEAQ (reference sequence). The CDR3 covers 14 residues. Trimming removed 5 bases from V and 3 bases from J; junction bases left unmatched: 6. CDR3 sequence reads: CASSRTGTDYGYTF. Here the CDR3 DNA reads TGTGCCAGCAGCCGGACCGGGACAGACTATGGCTACACCTTC.

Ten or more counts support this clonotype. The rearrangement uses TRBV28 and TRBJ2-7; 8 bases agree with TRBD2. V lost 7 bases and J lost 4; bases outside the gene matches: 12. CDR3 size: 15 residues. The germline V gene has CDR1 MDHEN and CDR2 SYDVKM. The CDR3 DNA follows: TGTGCCAGCACTAACCGGGCGGGAGGTCTGTACGAGCAGTACTTC. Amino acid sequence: CASTNRAGGLYEQYF.

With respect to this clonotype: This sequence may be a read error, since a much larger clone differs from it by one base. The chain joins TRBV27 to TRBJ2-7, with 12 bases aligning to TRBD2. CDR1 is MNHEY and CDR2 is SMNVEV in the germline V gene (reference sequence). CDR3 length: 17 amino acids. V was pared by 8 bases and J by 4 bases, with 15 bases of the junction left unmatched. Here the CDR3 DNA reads TGTGCCAGCCGAAGCTACCCTAGCGGGAGGGCCCGGTACGAGCAGTACTTC. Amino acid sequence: CASRSYPSGRARYEQYF.

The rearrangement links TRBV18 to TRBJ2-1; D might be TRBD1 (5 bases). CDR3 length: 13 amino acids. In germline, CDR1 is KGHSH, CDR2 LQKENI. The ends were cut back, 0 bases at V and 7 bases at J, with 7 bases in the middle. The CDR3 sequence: CASSPPGVNEQFF. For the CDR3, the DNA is TGTGCCAGCTCACCACCAGGGGTGAATGAGCAGTTCTTC.

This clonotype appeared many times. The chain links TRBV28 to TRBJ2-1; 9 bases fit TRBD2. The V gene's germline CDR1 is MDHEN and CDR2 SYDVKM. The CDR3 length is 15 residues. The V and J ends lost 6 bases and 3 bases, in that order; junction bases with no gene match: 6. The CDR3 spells CASRLAGVGYNEQFF. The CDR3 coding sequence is TGTGCCAGCAGATTAGCGGGGGTGGGCTACAATGAGCAGTTCTTC.

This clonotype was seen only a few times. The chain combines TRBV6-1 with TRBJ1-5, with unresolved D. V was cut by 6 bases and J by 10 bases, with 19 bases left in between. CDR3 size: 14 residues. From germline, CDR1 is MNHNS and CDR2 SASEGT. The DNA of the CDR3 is TGTGCCAGCAGGTCCGACTGGAGCACGGGACCCCAGCATTTT. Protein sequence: CASRSDWSTGPQHF.

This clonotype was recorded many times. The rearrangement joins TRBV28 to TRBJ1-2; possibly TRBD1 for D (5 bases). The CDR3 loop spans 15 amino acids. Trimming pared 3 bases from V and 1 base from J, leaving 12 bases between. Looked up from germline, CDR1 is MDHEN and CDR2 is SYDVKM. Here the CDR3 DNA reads TGTGCCAGCAGTTTGGGCAGGGCGCTTAACTATGGCTACACCTTC. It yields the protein CASSLGRALNYGYTF.

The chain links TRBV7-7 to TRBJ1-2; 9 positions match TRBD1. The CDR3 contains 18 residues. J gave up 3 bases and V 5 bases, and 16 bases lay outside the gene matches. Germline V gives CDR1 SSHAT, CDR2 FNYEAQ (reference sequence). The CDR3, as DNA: TGTGCCAGCAGCCCCGATCGAAGGGGACAGGGTACGGACTATGGCTACACCTTC. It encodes CASSPDRRGQGTDYGYTF.

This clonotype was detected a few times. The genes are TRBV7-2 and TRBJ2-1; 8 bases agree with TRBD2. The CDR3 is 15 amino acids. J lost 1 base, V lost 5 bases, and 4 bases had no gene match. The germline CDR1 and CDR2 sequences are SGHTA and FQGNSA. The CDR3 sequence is CASSQLAASYNEQFF. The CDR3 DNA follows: TGTGCCAGCAGCCAACTAGCGGCTTCCTACAATGAGCAGTTCTTC.

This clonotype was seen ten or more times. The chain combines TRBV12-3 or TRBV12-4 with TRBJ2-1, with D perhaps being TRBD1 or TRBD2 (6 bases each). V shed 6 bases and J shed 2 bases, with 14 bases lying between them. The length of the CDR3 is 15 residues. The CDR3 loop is CASRPKGGAYNEQFF. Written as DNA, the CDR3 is TGTGCCAGCAGACCAAAGGGGGGAGCCTACAATGAGCAGTTCTTC.

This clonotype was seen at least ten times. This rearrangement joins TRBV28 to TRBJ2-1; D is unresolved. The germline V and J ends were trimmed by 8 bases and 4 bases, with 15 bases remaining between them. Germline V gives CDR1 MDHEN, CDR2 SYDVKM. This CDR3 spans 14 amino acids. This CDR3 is CASDSMGVYNEQFF. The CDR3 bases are TGTGCCAGCGATTCGATGGGCGTTTACAATGAGCAGTTCTTC.

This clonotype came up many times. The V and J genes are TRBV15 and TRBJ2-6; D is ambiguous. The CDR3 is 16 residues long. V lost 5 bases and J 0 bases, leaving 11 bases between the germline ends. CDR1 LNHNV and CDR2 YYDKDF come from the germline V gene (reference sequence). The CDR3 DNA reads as TGTGCCACCAGCGCAACGCCGAGCTCTGGGGCCAACGTCCTGACTTTC. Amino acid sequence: CATSATPSSGANVLTF.

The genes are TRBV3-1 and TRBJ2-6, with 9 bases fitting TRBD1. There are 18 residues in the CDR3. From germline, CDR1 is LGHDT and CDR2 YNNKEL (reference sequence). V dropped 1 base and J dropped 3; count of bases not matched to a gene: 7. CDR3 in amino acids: CASSQAGTGGYGANVLTF. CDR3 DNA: TGTGCCAGCAGCCAAGCCGGAACAGGGGGCTATGGGGCCAACGTCCTGACTTTC.

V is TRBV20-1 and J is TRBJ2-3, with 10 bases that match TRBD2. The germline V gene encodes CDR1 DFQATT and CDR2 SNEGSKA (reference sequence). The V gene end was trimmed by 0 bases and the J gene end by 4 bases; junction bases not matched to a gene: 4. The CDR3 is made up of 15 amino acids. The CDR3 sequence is CSARDASGSADTQYF. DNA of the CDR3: TGCAGTGCTAGAGATGCTAGCGGGAGTGCAGATACGCAGTATTTT.

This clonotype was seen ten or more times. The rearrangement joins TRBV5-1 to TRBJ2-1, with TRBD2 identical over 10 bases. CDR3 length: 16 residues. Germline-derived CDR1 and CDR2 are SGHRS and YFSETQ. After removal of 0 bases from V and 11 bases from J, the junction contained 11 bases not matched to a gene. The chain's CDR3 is CASSLATSGTSGKQFF. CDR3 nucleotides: TGCGCCAGCAGCTTGGCTACTAGCGGGACCTCCGGCAAGCAGTTCTTC.

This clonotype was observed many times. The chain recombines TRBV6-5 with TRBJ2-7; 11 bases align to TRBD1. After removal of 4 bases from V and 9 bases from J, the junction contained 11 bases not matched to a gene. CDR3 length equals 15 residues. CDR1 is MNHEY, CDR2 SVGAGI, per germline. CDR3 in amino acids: CASSSSLGTGGVQYF. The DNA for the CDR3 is TGTGCCAGCAGTTCGTCACTCGGGACAGGGGGAGTGCAGTACTTC.

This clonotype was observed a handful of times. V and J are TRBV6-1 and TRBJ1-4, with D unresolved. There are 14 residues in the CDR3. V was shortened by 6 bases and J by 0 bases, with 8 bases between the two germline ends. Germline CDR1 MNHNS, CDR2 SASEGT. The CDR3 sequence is CASRDGTTNEKLFF. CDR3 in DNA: TGTGCCAGCAGGGACGGAACAACTAATGAAAAACTGTTTTTT.

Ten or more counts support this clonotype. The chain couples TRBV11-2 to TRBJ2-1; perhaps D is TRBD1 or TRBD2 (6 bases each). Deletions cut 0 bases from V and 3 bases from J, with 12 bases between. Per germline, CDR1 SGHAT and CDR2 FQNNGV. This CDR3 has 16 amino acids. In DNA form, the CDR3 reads TGTGCCAGCAGCTTAGAGGGGGGCTTCGGCTACAATGAGCAGTTCTTC. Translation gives CASSLEGGFGYNEQFF.

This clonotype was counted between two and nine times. The CDR3 region is CASSDPARVGNEQFF. The CDR3 coding sequence is TGTGCCAGCAGTGACCCGGCCCGGGTGGGCAATGAGCAGTTCTTC. This chain uses TRBV6-4 with TRBJ2-1; D is undetermined. The CDR3 contains 15 residues. V lost 2 bases, J lost 6 bases, and 14 bases lay in between. Germline V gives CDR1 MRHNA, CDR2 SNTAGT.

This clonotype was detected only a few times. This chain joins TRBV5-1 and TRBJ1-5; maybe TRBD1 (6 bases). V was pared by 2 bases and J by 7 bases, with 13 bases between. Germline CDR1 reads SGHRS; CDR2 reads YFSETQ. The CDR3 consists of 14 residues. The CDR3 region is CASSFGGEGQPQHF. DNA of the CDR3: TGCGCCAGCAGCTTCGGGGGCGAGGGACAGCCCCAGCATTTT.

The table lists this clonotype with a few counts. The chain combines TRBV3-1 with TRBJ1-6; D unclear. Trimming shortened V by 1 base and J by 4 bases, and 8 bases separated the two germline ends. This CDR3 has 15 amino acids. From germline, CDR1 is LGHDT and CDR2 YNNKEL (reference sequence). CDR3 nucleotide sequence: TGTGCCAGCAGCCAAGGTGAGGTGTATAATTCACCCCTCCACTTT. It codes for CASSQGEVYNSPLHF.